Each of the 16 T cell receptor beta chains below was sequenced from the same sample in a study of cytomegalovirus exposure and HLA in healthy donors. PCR amplification relied on 60 Vbeta primers (plus 13 Jbeta primers). The data were produced by immunoSEQ multiplex PCR, yet TCRdb's version contains in-frame clones alone and is incomplete. The sample has roughly 200,000 clones, approximately 80% seen once. Sequencing input: PBMCs. These receptors were collected from a man in his forties in good health and CMV-seropositive.

This clone was detected only a few times. The rearrangement links TRBV28 to TRBJ1-3, with 14 positions matching TRBD2. The DNA matches TRBJ2-2 better at its end, which makes the J call doubtful. The CDR3 is 17 amino acids. CDR1 is MDHEN, CDR2 SYDVKM, per germline. CDR3 coding DNA: TGTGCCAGCAGTTTATGGCGACTAGCGGGAGGGCCCGGGGAGCTGTTTTTT. Protein sequence: CASSLWRLAGGPGELFF.

The chain recombines TRBV29-1 with TRBJ2-1; the D gene is possibly TRBD1 (6 bases). Germline CDR1 SQVTM, CDR2 ANQGSEA. V was trimmed by 6 bases and J by 5 bases, leaving 14 bases between them. The CDR3 covers 13 residues. The chain's CDR3 is CSVSDRNNNEQFF. CDR3 in DNA: TGCAGCGTCTCGGACAGAAATAACAATGAGCAGTTCTTC.

The rearrangement links TRBV14 to TRBJ1-5; a weak D match, TRBD1 (5 bases). The length of the CDR3 is 15 residues. Germline CDR1 is SGHDN and CDR2 is FVKESK. Trimming left V 2 bases short and J 7 bases short, with 15 bases between. CDR3 residues: CASSQSDSRRQPQHF. Written as DNA, the CDR3 is TGTGCCAGCAGCCAAAGCGACAGTAGAAGACAGCCCCAGCATTTT.

This clone was picked up a small number of times. This CDR3 is also generated by other DNA sequences in the sample. The J gene is TRBJ1-1, the V gene TRBV25-1; D gene ambiguous. CDR3 length: 15 residues. Trimming stripped 4 bases from V and 1 base from J, with 13 bases between. The germline V gene encodes CDR1 MGHDK and CDR2 SYGVNS. CDR3 sequence (DNA): TGTGCCAGCAGTGGTAGAGGCCTGGGGAACACTGAAGCTTTCTTT. Translating gives CASSGRGLGNTEAFF.

This chain joins TRBV9 and TRBJ1-1; D ambiguous. Germline V gene lookup returns CDR1 SGDLS and CDR2 YYNGEE. The CDR3 is 14 amino acids. Trimming shortened V by 3 bases and J by 1 base, and 10 bases separated the two germline ends. In DNA, the CDR3 is TGTGCCAGCAGCGCCCGACAAACGAACACTGAAGCTTTCTTT. Its translation: CASSARQTNTEAFF.

This clone was observed a handful of times. This rearrangement joins TRBV5-5 to TRBJ1-5; TRBD1 aligns across 8 bases. V dropped 4 bases and J dropped 3; count of bases not matched to a gene: 9. This CDR3 has 16 residues. Looked up from germline, CDR1 is SGHKS and CDR2 is YYEKEE (reference sequence). CDR3: CASSPQDRGPNQPQHF. For the CDR3, the DNA is TGTGCCAGCAGCCCCCAAGACAGGGGTCCCAATCAGCCCCAGCATTTT.

The chain uses TRBV7-6 and TRBJ2-7, with TRBD2 matching over 8 bases. Trimming at V came to 2 bases and at J to 7 bases, leaving 10 bases not matched to a gene. The CDR3 consists of 15 residues. Germline V gene data show CDR1 as SGHVS and CDR2 as FNYEAQ. CDR3 residues: CASSLMLAGPWEQYF. Here the CDR3 DNA reads TGTGCCAGCAGCTTAATGCTAGCGGGTCCCTGGGAGCAGTACTTC.

The chain joins TRBV2 to TRBJ2-3; 9 bases line up with TRBD2. The CDR3 is made up of 14 amino acids. Unmatched junction bases numbered 5, after V lost 6 bases and J lost 4 bases. Germline CDR1 is SNHLY and CDR2 is FYNNEI. CDR3 sequence reads: CASRGGGAPDTQYF. CDR3 coding DNA: TGTGCCAGCAGGGGCGGGGGGGCCCCAGATACGCAGTATTTT.

V is TRBV7-9 and J is TRBJ2-3; TRBD1 is a possible D gene (6 bases). Germline V lookup: CDR1 SEHNR, CDR2 FQNEAQ (reference sequence). Trimming cost V 7 bases and J 8 bases, with 22 bases left between them. This CDR3 spans 15 amino acids. The CDR3 spells CASTPQSGGRGTQYF. Here the CDR3 DNA reads TGTGCCAGCACCCCCCAGAGTGGGGGCCGCGGTACGCAGTATTTT.

The chain has TRBV9 and TRBJ1-2; 8 positions agree with TRBD1. Germline lookup yields CDR1 SGDLS and CDR2 YYNGEE. The CDR3 has 15 residues. V shed 5 bases and J 4 bases; nucleotides not matched to a gene: 10. In DNA form, the CDR3 reads TGTGCCAGCAGACCAGGGGGCGATTGGAGCTATGGCTACACCTTC. It specifies CASRPGGDWSYGYTF. The full variable domain, completed using reference TRBV9 and TRBJ1-2, is DSGVTQTPKHLITATGQRVTLRCSPRSGDLSVYWYQQSLDQGLQFLIQYYNGEERAKGNILERFSAQQFPDLHSELNLSSLELGDSALYFCASRPGGDWSYGYTFGSGTRLTVV.

This clone was counted only a few times. J is TRBJ2-3 and V is TRBV7-6; 10 nucleotides align to TRBD2. The germline V gene encodes CDR1 SGHVS and CDR2 FNYEAQ. V lost 5 bases and J lost 5; bases outside the gene matches: 7. CDR3 length: 15 residues. The CDR3 protein is CASSHNRLAGDTQYF. CDR3 DNA sequence: TGTGCCAGCAGCCATAACCGACTAGCGGGAGATACGCAGTATTTT.

The chain employs TRBV4-3 and TRBJ1-1; possibly TRBD1 for D (6 bases). The germline V gene has CDR1 LGHNA and CDR2 YSLEER. Trimming took off 4 bases at V and 5 bases at J, with 20 bases between the two ends. This CDR3 contains 16 residues. CDR3 sequence (DNA): TGCGCCAGCAGCCCAGGGCGTAGCAGGGGATTAACTGAAGCTTTCTTT. Encoded protein: CASSPGRSRGLTEAFF.

This clone appeared a few times. This chain links TRBV14 with TRBJ2-1; TRBD2 aligns across 10 bases. The germline V gene encodes CDR1 SGHDN and CDR2 FVKESK. V lost 1 base and J lost 2; bases outside the gene matches: 20. The CDR3 sequence is 22 residues long. CDR3 coding DNA: TGTGCCAGCAGCCAAGGGGACGCTAGCGGGAGTTGGTTCGTCGTGGCCTACAATGAGCAGTTCTTC. It encodes CASSQGDASGSWFVVAYNEQFF.

V is TRBV12-5 and J is TRBJ2-5, with a weak D call TRBD2 (5 bases). Per germline, CDR1 LGHNT and CDR2 FRNRAP. Between the trimmed V and J ends, which lost 5 bases and 5 bases, there was a span of 9 bases. The CDR3 has 12 residues. CDR3: CASGPDSETQYF. The CDR3, as DNA: TGTGCTAGTGGTCCGGACTCTGAGACCCAGTACTTC.

The sample holds a few counts of this clone. The gene calls are TRBV27 and TRBJ1-6; 10 nucleotides align to TRBD1. This CDR3 is 18 amino acids long. Germline V gene data show CDR1 as MNHEY and CDR2 as SMNVEV (reference sequence). With V trimmed by 4 bases and J by 9 bases, 15 bases remained unmatched. This chain's CDR3 is CASSSLGQGRRDSSPLHF. CDR3 coding DNA: TGTGCCAGCAGTTCCCTGGGACAGGGGAGGAGGGATAGTTCACCCCTCCACTTT.

The chain recombines TRBV5-1 with TRBJ2-1; 9 bases fit TRBD2. Germline values: CDR1 SGHRS, CDR2 YFSETQ. There are 14 residues in the CDR3. Trimming at V came to 4 bases and at J to 7 bases, leaving 6 bases not matched to a gene. CDR3 nucleotide sequence: TGCGCCAGCAGCCCAGCGGGGGGCGGGAATGAGCAGTTCTTC. Encoded protein: CASSPAGGGNEQFF. Full variable domain (rest looked up from reference TRBV5-1 and TRBJ2-1): KAGVTQTPRYLIKTRGQQVTLSCSPISGHRSVSWYQQTPGQGLQFLFEYFSETQRNKGNFPGRFSGRQFSNSRSEMNVSTLELGDSALYLCASSPAGGGNEQFFGPGTRLTVL.